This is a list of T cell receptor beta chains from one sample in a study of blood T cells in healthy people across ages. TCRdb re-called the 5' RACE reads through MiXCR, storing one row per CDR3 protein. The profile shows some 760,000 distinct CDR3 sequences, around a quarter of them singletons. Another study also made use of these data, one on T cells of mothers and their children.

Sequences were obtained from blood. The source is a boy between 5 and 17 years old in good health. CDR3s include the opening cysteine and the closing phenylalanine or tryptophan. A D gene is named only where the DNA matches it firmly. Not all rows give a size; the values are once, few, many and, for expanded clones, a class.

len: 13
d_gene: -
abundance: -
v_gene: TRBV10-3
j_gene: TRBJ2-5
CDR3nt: TGTGCCACCCGAAGTGGGGACCAAGAGACCCAGTACTTC
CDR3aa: CATRSGDQETQYF

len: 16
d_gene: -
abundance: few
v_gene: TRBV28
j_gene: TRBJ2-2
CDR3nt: TGTGCCAGCAGTCAGACCCTGACAGGGAACACCGGGGAGCTGTTTTTT
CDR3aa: CASSQTLTGNTGELFF

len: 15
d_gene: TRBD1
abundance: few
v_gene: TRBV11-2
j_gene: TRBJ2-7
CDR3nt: TGTGCCAGCAGCGAATATACAGGGGGGCCCTACGAGCAGTACTTC
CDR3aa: CASSEYTGGPYEQYF

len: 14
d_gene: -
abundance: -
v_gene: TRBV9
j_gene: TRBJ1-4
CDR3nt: TGTGCCAGCAGCCCAGCCGTGGCTAATGAAAAACTGTTTTTT
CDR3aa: CASSPAVANEKLFF

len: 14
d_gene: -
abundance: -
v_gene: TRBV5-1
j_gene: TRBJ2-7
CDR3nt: TGCGCCAGCAGCTTGGAAGTGAGCTCCTACGAGCAGTACTTC
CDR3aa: CASSLEVSSYEQYF

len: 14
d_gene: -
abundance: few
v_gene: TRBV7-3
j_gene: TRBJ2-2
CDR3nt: TGTGCCAGCAGCTCAACAGGGAGCGCCGGGGAGCTGTTTTTT
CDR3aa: CASSSTGSAGELFF

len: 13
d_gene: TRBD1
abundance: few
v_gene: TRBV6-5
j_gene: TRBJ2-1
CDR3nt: TGTGCCAGCAAACAGGGGCTATACAATGAGCAGTTCTTC
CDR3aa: CASKQGLYNEQFF

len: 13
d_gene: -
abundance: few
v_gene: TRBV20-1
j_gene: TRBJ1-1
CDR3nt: TGCAGTGCCAGGAAGCCTGGTAACACTGAAGCTTTCTTT
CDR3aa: CSARKPGNTEAFF

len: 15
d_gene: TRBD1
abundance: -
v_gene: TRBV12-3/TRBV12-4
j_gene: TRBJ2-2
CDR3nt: TGTGCCAGCAGCCCGGGACAGGAGGTGACCGGGGAGCTGTTTTTT
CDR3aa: CASSPGQEVTGELFF

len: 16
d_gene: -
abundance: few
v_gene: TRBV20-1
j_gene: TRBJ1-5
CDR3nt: TGCAGTGCTAGACCGGTAGGGCGGGAGAGCACAGATACGCAGCATTTT
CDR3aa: CSARPVGRESTDTQHF

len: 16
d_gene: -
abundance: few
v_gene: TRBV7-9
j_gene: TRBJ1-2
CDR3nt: TGTGCCAGCAGCTCCGTAAATGTCGGGACTAACTATGGCTACACCTTC
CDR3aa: CASSSVNVGTNYGYTF

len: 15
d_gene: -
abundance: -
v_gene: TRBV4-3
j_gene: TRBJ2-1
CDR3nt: TGCGCCAGCAGCCAAGAATTAAGGGGTCACAATGAGCAGTTCTTC
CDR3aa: CASSQELRGHNEQFF

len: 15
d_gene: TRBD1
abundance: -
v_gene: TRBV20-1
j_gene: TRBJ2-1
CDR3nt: TGCAGTGCCAGCCTTACAGGGGGGCCTAACAATGAGCAGTTCTTC
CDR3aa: CSASLTGGPNNEQFF

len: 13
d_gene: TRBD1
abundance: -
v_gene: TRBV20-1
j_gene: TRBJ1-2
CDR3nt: TGCAGTGCGCCGGGACAGGGGGGCTATGGCTACACCTTC
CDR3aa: CSAPGQGGYGYTF

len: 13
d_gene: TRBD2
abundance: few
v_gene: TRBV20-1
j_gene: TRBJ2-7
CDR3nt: TGCAGTGCTTACCCGACTAGCGGGAGCGAGCAGTACTTC
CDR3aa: CSAYPTSGSEQYF

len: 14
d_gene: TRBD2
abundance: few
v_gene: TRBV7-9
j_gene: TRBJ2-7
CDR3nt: TGTGCCAGCAGCTTGGGACTAGCGGGAGCCCCGCAGTACTTC
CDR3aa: CASSLGLAGAPQYF

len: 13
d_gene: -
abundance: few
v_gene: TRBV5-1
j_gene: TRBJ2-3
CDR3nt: TGCGCCAGCAGCTACTCGGACGGTAATACGCAGTATTTT
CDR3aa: CASSYSDGNTQYF

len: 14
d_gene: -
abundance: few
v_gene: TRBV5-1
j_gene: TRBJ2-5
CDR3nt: TGCGCCAGCAGCCCCATCGGAGAGGGGGAGACCCAGTACTTC
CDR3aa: CASSPIGEGETQYF

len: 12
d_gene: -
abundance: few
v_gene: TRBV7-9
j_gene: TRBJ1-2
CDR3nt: TGTGCCGGGGAATTCGAGGAGGATGGCTACACCTTC
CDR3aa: CAGEFEEDGYTF

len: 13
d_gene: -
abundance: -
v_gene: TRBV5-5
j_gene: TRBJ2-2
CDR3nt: TGTGCCAGCAGCCGGGACTTGCCCGGGGAGCTGTTTTTT
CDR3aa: CASSRDLPGELFF

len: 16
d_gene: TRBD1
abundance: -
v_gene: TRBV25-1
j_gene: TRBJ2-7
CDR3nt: TGTGCCAGCAGCACCATCTCCGGGACAGGCTCCTACGAGCAGTACTTC
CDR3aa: CASSTISGTGSYEQYF

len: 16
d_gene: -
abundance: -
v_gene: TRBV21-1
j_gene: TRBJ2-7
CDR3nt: TGTGCCAGCAGCAAAGTTCCCAGGGCTGACTCCTACGAGCAGTACTTC
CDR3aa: CASSKVPRADSYEQYF

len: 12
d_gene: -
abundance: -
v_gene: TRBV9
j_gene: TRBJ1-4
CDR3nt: TGTGCCAGCACCCCTGACGGCGAAAAACTGTTTTTT
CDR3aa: CASTPDGEKLFF

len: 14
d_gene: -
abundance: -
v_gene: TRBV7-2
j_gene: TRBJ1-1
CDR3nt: TGTGCCAGCAGCTTAATGGGCTCTGGCACTGAAGCTTTCTTT
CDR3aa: CASSLMGSGTEAFF

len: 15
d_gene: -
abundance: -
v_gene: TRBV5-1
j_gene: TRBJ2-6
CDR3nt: TGCGCCAGCAGCGCCTACAGCTCTGGGGCCAACGTCCTGACTTTC
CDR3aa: CASSAYSSGANVLTF